This TCR beta chain stems from a study of blood T cell repertoires in COVID-19. Study details: Spain, Italy and the United States supplied samples that represented acute and convalescent COVID-19. Sources were T cells, B-cell-depleted T cells, or PBMCs; the material itself was cDNA or gDNA.

Original processing notes: Reference gene primer amplification gave nucleated cell count estimates. Here immunoSEQ multiplex PCR was the method, and the copy in TCRdb shows in-frame clones only, minus some. Clone size and the V and J calls come from that table; the DNA yielded D and trimming. The sample carries over 150,000 clones, 84% recorded once. This TCR derives from a man younger than 30 with active or convalescent COVID-19. Sequencing was done on a sample of peripheral blood.

The CDR3: CASSVFLAGTEYNEQFF. CDR3 in DNA: TGTGCCAGCAGTGTATTTCTAGCGGGAACGGAATACAATGAGCAGTTCTTC. The chain recombines TRBV2 with TRBJ2-1, with TRBD2 matching 9 bases. Germline V gene sequence: CDR1 SNHLY, CDR2 FYNNEI. The CDR3 spans 17 residues. Trimming took 4 bases from V and 4 from J; bases not matched to a gene: 11.